Sequencing of this T cell receptor beta chain was carried out in a study of shared T cell receptors in the human thymus. V shed 6 bases, J shed 4 bases, and the junction held 7 bases outside the gene matches. The CDR3 covers 14 residues. Germline CDR1 reads LNHDA; CDR2 reads SQIVND (reference sequence). Produced via immunoSEQ multiplex PCR; TCRdb's table is partial and in-frame only. Of about 660,000 clones in the sample, roughly 90% were seen once. In addition, the sample was reused for a study of human thymus T cells.

The source is a boy in the first two years of life with a congenital heart defect. The chain carries TRBV19 and TRBJ1-1; the match to TRBD1 covers 8 bases. The sample taken for sequencing was thymocytes. The CDR3 reads CASSRQGTGTEAFF. The CDR3 bases are TGTGCCAGTAGCAGACAGGGGACAGGCACTGAAGCTTTCTTT.